The T cell receptor beta chain under discussion was sequenced for a study of blood T cell repertoires in COVID-19. Study-level background: Acute and convalescent COVID-19 specimens originated in the United States, Italy and Spain. T cells, B-cell-depleted T cells, or PBMCs supplied cDNA or gDNA.

The CDR3 is 14 amino acids. V was pared by 3 bases and J by 3 bases, with 11 bases between. CDR1 is MDHEN and CDR2 is SYDVKM in the germline V gene. Per the authors' pipeline: Amplification of reference gene primers provided the estimated nucleated cell counts. TCRdb keeps only in-frame clones here, not all; method: immunoSEQ multiplex PCR. From that table come the V and J calls and clone size; the DNA was used to work out D and trimming. The sample has about 80,000 clones; approximately 82% are singletons. This sequence originates from a woman in her 70s with acute or convalescent COVID-19. This rearrangement joins TRBV28 to TRBJ1-2; D possibly corresponds to TRBD1 (6 bases). Sequencing used peripheral blood. The CDR3 is CASSFGGGDYGYTF. Here the CDR3 DNA reads TGTGCCAGCAGTTTCGGGGGGGGCGACTATGGCTACACCTTC.